The entry below gives a single TCR beta chain sequence along with its context. Its antigen is still unknown. The protocol was immunoSEQ multiplex PCR, while the TCRdb copy is restricted to in-frame clones and leaves out a portion. This table has tens of thousands of clones, just under 90% appearing once. Germline V gives CDR1 LGHNA, CDR2 YSLEER. This CDR3 contains 16 residues. V was trimmed by 0 bases and J by 0 bases, leaving 11 bases between them. This sample stems from a study of T cell responses to AZD1222 COVID-19 vaccine. Study summary: Second-dose recipients at about 4 or about 12 weeks were treated as one pooled group.

General study results and limits: Distributed over spike, vaccine-associated CD4 TCRs predominated at 160-218 and 743-854. A mostly white British donor set with more females was recruited, and clonal diversity was possibly underestimated. After the peak T cell response, and only then, were repertoires sampled.

The rearrangement joins TRBV4-3 to TRBJ1-2, with D unclear. Material: peripheral blood, obtained on day 0 of AZD1222 vaccination. This receptor was taken from an adult in good health. The CDR3 nucleotides are TGCGCCAGCAGCCAAGATCAGAGGGCGACTAACTATGGCTACACCTTC. The encoded protein is CASSQDQRATNYGYTF.